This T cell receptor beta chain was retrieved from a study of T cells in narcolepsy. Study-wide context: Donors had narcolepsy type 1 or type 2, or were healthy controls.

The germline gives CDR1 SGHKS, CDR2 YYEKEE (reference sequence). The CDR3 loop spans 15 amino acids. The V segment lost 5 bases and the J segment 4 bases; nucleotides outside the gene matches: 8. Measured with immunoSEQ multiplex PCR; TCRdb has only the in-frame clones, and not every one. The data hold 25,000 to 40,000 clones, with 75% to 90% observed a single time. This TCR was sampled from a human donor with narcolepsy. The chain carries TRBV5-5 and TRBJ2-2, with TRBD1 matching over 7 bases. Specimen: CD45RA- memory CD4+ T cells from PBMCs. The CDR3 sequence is CASSLDRASTGELFF. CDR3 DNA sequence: TGTGCCAGCAGTTTAGACAGGGCGTCCACCGGGGAGCTGTTTTTT.